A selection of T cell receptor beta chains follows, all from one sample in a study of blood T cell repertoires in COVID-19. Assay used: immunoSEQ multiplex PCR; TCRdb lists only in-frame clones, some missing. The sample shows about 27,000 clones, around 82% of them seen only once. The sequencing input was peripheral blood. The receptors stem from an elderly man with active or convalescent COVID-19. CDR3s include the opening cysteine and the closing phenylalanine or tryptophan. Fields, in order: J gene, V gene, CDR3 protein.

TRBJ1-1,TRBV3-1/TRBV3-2,CASSQGNRGAFF
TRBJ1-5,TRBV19,CASGGGQGGWQPQHF
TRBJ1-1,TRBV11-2,CASSWRDLNTEAFF
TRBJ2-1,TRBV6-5,CASSYRTVSSIGEQFF
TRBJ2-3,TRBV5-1,CASSRDTDSTDTQYF
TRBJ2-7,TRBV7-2,CASSLDPAAGEQYF
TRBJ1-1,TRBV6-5,CASSPGIWRSTEAFF
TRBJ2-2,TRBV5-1,CASSHGQGRNTGELFF
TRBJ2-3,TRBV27,CASSTNTDTQYF
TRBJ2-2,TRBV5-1,CASSSGQPAGGLFF
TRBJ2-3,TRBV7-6,CASSRPSGITDTQYF
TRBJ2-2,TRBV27,CASSTVGGRTGELFF
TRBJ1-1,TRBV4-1,CASSQGDRAIAFF
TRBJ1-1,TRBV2,CASSDRTLGRTEAFF
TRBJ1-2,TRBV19,CASSISTVSYGYTF
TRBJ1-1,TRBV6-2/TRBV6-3,CASSYGGGEAFF
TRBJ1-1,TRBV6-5,CASSSPGGENTEAFF
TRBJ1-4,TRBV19,CASSASTGRNEKLFF
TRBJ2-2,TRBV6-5,CASRSTSAAGELFF
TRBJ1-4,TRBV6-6,CASRSEKLFF
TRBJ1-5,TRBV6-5,CASSRDSNQPQHF
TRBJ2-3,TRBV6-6,CASCERERTDTQYF
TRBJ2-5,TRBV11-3,CASSRQSWETQYF
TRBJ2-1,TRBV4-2,CASSQEFRAGGNEQFF
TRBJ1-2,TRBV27,CATGLLYGYTF
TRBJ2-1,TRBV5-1,CASSLAGGQGYNEQFF
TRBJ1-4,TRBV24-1,CATSDRSRDREATNEKLFF
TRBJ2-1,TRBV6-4,CASRGEGSYNEQFF
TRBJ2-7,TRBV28,CASRTASGIRYEQYF
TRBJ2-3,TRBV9,CASSEGLSSDTQYF
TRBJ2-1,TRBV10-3,CAISRAGGTYNEQFF
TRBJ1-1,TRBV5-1,CASSFGQGGTEAFF
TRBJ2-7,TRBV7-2,CASSFRTETYEQYF
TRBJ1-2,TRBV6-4,CASSWGPLIYGYTF
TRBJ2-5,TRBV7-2,CASSRVQGKETQYF
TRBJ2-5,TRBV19,CASSMGGTRAQYF
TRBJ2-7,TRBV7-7,CASSLGGVSERVGEQYF